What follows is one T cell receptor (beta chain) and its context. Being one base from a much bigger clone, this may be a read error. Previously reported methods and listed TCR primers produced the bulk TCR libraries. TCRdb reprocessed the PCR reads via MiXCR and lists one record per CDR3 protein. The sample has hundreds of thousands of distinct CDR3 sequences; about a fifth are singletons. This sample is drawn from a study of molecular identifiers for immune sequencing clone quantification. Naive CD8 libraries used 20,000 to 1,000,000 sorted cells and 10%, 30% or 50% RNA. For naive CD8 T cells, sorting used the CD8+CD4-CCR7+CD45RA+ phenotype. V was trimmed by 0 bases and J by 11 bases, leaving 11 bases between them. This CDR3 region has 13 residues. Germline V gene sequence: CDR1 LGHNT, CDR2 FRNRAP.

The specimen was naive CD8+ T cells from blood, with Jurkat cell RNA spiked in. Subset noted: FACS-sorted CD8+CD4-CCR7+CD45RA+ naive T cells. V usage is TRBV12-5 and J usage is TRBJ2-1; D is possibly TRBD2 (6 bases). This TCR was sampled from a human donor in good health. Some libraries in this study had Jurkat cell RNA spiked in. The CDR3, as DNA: TGTGCTAGTGGTTTGGTAAAAGCGGGCAAGCAGTTCTTC. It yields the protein CASGLVKAGKQFF.